These 9 T cell receptor beta chains originate from one sample sequenced in a study of blood T cell repertoires in COVID-19. Assay used: immunoSEQ multiplex PCR; TCRdb lists only in-frame clones, some missing. In the table there are about 230,000 clones, 83% of which are singletons. Sequenced material: peripheral blood. These receptors were collected from a woman between 45 and 60 years old with acute or convalescent COVID-19.

The chain employs TRBV4-1 and TRBJ2-6; D possibly corresponds to TRBD1 (6 bases). Trimming shortened V by 4 bases and J by 2 bases, and 12 bases separated the two germline ends. CDR1 is MGHRA, CDR2 YSYEKL, per germline. The length of the CDR3 is 16 residues. The CDR3 reads CASSPASGAGANVLTF. The DNA of the CDR3 is TGCGCCAGCAGCCCCGCCTCAGGGGCTGGGGCCAACGTCCTGACTTTC.

The gene calls are TRBV13 and TRBJ1-5; 7 bases align to TRBD1. V lost 5 bases to trimming and J lost 1 base; unmatched junction nucleotides: 5. Germline V gives CDR1 PRHDT, CDR2 FYEKMQ (reference sequence). The CDR3 loop spans 15 amino acids. The DNA of the CDR3 is TGTGCCAGCAGCATCGGGGACAGAAGCAATCAGCCCCAGCATTTT. It encodes CASSIGDRSNQPQHF.

This clone was detected once. The chain joins TRBV7-2 to TRBJ1-2; D is undetermined. Trimming removed 2 bases from V and 4 bases from J, with 11 bases in between. Germline lookup yields CDR1 SGHTA and CDR2 FQGNSA. CDR3 size: 14 residues. The CDR3 sequence: CASSLSWSSYGYTF. CDR3 DNA sequence: TGTGCCAGCAGCTTATCTTGGTCTAGCTATGGCTACACCTTC. The whole variable domain, filled in from reference TRBV7-2 and TRBJ1-2, reads GAGVSQSPSNKVTEKGKDVELRCDPISGHTALYWYRQSLGQGLEFLIYFQGNSAPDKSGLPSDRFSAERTGGSVSTLTIQRTQQEDSAVYLCASSLSWSSYGYTFGSGTRLTVV.

The chain carries TRBV7-2 and TRBJ2-3, with D tentatively TRBD1 (6 bases). This CDR3 has 11 residues. The germline V gene has CDR1 SGHTA and CDR2 FQGNSA. V shed 4 bases and J shed 14 bases, with 13 bases lying between them. CDR3 residues: CASSYNREPYF. The CDR3 DNA reads TGTGCCAGCAGCTACAACAGGGAACCGTATTTT.

The chain couples TRBV4-1 to TRBJ2-2; D gene ambiguous. This CDR3 region has 14 residues. The V gene's germline CDR1 is MGHRA and CDR2 YSYEKL. Trimming shortened V by 6 bases and J by 7 bases, and 15 bases separated the two germline ends. CDR3 protein: CASRPTGEFGELFF. CDR3 nucleotide sequence: TGCGCCAGCAGACCGACTGGAGAGTTCGGGGAGCTGTTTTTT.

Comment on this clone: Other DNA sequences from this sample encode an identical CDR3 as well. CDR3 nucleotide sequence: TGTGCCAGCAGCCCTCGGGGGAATTCACCCCTCCACTTT. Residues: CASSPRGNSPLHF. V usage is TRBV12-3 or TRBV12-4 and J usage is TRBJ1-6, with a tentative D call TRBD1 (5 bases). V was pared by 6 bases and J by 7 bases, with 10 bases between. This CDR3 has 13 amino acids.

The chain combines TRBV27 with TRBJ1-3; D may be TRBD1 (5 bases). Germline CDR1 reads MNHEY; CDR2 reads SMNVEV (reference sequence). The CDR3 spans 15 residues. V lost 0 bases and J lost 2, with 8 bases in between. The CDR3 protein is CASSLSAGTGNTIYF. CDR3 bases: TGTGCCAGCAGTTTATCGGCAGGGACTGGAAACACCATATATTTT.

The J gene is TRBJ1-5, the V gene TRBV7-2, with D possibly TRBD1 on 5 matching bases. This CDR3 region has 15 residues. Trimming removed 1 base from V and 2 bases from J, with 9 bases in between. Per the germline V gene, CDR1 is SGHTA and CDR2 is FQGNSA. The CDR3, as DNA: TGTGCCAGCAGCTTAGTGGGGGGTCGCAATCAGCCCCAGCATTTT. Translated, it gives CASSLVGGRNQPQHF.

CDR3 DNA sequence: TGTGCCAGCAGCTCTCCGGAGGCCTCTAGCACAGATACGCAGTATTTT. Translating gives CASSSPEASSTDTQYF. The gene calls are TRBV5-4 and TRBJ2-3, with TRBD2 as a possible D gene (5 bases). Trimming cost V 3 bases and J 0 bases, with 14 bases left between them. This CDR3 has 16 amino acids. Germline CDR1 SGHNT, CDR2 YYREEE (reference sequence).